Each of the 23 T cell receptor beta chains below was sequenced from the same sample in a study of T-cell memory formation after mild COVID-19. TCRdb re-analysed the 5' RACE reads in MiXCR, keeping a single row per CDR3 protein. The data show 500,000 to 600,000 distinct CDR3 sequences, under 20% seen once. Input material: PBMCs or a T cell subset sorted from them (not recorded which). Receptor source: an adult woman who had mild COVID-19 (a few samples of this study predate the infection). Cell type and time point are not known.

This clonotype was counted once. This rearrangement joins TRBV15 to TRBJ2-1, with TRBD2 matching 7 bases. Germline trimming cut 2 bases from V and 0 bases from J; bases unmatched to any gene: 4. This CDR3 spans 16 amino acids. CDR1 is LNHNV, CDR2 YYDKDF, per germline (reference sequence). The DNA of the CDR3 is TGTGCCACCAGCAGAAGAGCGGGGACCTCCTACAATGAGCAGTTCTTC. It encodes CATSRRAGTSYNEQFF.

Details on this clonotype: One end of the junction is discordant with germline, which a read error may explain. CDR3 sequence reads: CATSEGQGYSNHPQHF. DNA for the CDR3: TGTGCCACCAGTGAGGGACAGGGGTATAGCAATCACCCCCAGCATTTT. The chain carries TRBV24-1 and TRBJ1-5, with TRBD1 matching over 10 bases. From germline, CDR1 is KGHDR and CDR2 SFDVKD. This CDR3 is 16 amino acids long.

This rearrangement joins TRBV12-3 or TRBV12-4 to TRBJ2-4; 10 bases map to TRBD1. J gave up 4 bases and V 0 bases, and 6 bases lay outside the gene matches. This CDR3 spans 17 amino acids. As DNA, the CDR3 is TGTGCCAGCAGTTTAGCGCTTGGGACAGGGGTTAAAAACATTCAGTACTTC. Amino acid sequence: CASSLALGTGVKNIQYF.

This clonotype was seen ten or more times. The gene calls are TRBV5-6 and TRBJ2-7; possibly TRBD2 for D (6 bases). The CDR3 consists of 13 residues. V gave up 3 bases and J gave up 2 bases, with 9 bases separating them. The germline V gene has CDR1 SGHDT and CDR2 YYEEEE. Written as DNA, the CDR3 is TGTGCCAGCAGCTCTCCTAGCGCCTACGAGCAGTACTTC. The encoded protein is CASSSPSAYEQYF.

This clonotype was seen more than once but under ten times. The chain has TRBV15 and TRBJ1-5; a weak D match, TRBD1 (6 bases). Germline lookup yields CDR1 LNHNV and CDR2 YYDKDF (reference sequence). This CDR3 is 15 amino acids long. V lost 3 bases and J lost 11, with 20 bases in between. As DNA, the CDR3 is TGTGCCACCAGCAGCTTCGCGGGGGCGAAAGGGGCCCAGCATTTT. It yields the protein CATSSFAGAKGAQHF.

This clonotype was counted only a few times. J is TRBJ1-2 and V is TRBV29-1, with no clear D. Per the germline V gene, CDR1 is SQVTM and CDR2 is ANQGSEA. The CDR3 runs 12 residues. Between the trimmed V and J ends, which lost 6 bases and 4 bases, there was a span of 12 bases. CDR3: CSVLTGGYGYTF. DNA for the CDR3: TGCAGCGTACTGACCGGCGGCTATGGCTACACCTTC.

The CDR3 here is CASSQDPGGLAGGETQYF. In DNA form, the CDR3 reads TGTGCCAGCAGCCAAGATCCGGGCGGGCTAGCGGGGGGGGAGACCCAGTACTTC. J is TRBJ2-5 and V is TRBV4-2, with 12 bases aligning to TRBD2. Per the germline V gene, CDR1 is LGHNA and CDR2 is YNFKEQ. This CDR3 contains 18 residues. The V and J ends lost 0 bases and 5 bases, in that order; junction bases with no gene match: 10.

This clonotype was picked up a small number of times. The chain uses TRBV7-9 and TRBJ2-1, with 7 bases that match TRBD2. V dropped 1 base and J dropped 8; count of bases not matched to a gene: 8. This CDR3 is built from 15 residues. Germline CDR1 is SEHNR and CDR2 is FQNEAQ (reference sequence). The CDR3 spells CASSLGVSGSDEQFF. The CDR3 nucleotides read TGTGCCAGCAGCTTAGGAGTTAGCGGGTCCGATGAGCAGTTCTTC.

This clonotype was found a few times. CDR3 in amino acids: CASSYSQSTVNEQFF. In nucleotides, the CDR3 is TGTGCCAGCAGTTATTCCCAGTCCACCGTCAATGAGCAGTTCTTC. The chain carries TRBV6-2 or TRBV6-3 and TRBJ2-1; unclear D gene. CDR3 length: 15 amino acids. Trimming took 3 bases from V and 6 from J, leaving 15 bases between them. CDR1 is MNHEY, CDR2 SVGEGT, per germline.

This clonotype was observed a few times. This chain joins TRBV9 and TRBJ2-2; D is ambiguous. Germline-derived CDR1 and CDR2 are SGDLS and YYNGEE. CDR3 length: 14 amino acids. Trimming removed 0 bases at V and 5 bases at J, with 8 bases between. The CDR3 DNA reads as TGTGCCAGCAGCGTAGGCCACGCTACCGGGGAGCTGTTTTTT. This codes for CASSVGHATGELFF.

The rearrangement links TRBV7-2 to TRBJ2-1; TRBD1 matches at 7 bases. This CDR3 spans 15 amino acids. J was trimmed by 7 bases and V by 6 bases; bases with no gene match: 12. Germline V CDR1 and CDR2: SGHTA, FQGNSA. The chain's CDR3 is CASRDRDSNMNEQFF. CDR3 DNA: TGTGCCAGCAGGGACCGGGACAGTAATATGAATGAGCAGTTCTTC.

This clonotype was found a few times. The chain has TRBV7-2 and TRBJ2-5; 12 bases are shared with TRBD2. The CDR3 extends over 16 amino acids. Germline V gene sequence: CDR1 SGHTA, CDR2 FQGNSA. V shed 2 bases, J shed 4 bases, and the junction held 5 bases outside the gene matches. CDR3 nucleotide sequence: TGTGCCAGCAGCTTACTCCTAGCGGGGGGGCGAGAGACCCAGTACTTC. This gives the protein CASSLLLAGGRETQYF.

The CDR3 DNA sequence: TGTGCCAGCACCCCGGGCGGGGGTCGGAACAATGAGCAGTTCTTC. Amino acids: CASTPGGGRNNEQFF. The V call is TRBV5-6, the J call TRBJ2-1; 7 nucleotides line up with TRBD2. This CDR3 is 15 amino acids long. From germline, CDR1 is SGHDT and CDR2 YYEEEE. The V and J ends lost 6 bases and 5 bases, in that order; junction bases with no gene match: 11. The variable domain in full, with the rest retrieved from reference TRBV5-6 and TRBJ2-1, is DAGVTQSPTHLIKTRGQQVTLRCSPKSGHDTVSWYQQALGQGPQFIFQYYEEEERQRGNFPDRFSGHQFPNYSSELNVNALLLGDSALYLCASTPGGGRNNEQFFGPGTRLTVL.

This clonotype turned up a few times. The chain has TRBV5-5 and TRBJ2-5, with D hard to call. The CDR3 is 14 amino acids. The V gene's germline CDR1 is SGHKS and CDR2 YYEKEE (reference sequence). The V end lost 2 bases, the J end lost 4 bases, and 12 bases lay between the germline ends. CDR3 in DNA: TGTGCCAGCAGCTTTCCTACGGGTGTAGAGACCCAGTACTTC. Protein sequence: CASSFPTGVETQYF.

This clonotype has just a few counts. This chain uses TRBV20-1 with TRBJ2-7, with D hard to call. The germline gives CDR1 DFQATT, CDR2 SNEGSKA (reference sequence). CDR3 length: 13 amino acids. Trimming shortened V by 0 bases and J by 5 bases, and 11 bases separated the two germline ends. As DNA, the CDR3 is TGCAGTGCTAGAGATCAGCTAGACCACGAGCAGTACTTC. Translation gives CSARDQLDHEQYF.

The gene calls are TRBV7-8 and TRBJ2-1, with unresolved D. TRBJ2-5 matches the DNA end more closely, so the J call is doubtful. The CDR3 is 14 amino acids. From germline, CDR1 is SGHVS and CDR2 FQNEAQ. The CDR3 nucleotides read TGTGCCAGCACCGCCCGTGAGACCCAAGAGACCCAGTACTTC. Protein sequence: CASTARETQETQYF.

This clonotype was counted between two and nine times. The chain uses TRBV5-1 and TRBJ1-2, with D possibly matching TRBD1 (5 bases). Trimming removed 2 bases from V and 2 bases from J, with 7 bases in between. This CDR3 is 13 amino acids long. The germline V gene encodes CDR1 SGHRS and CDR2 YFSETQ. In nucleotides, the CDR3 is TGCGCCAGCAGCTTCAGGGAGAACTATGGCTACACCTTC. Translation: CASSFRENYGYTF. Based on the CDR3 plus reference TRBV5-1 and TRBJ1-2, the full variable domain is KAGVTQTPRYLIKTRGQQVTLSCSPISGHRSVSWYQQTPGQGLQFLFEYFSETQRNKGNFPGRFSGRQFSNSRSEMNVSTLELGDSALYLCASSFRENYGYTFGSGTRLTVV.

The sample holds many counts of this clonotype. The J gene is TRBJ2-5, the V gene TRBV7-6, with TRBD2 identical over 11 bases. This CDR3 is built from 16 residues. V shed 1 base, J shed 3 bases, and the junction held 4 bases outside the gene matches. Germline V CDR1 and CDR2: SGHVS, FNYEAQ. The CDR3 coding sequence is TGTGCCAGCAGCTTAGTCATGGGACTAGCGGAAGAGACCCAGTACTTC. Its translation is CASSLVMGLAEETQYF.

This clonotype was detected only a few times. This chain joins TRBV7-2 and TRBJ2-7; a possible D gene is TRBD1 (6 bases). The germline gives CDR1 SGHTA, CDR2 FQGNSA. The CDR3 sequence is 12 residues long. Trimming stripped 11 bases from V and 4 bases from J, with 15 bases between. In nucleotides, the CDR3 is TGTGCCGTTCTCACAGGGCTATACGAGCAGTACTTC. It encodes CAVLTGLYEQYF.

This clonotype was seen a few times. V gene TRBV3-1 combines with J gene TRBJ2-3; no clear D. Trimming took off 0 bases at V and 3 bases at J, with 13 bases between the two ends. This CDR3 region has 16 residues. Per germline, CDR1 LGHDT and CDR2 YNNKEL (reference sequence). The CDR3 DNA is TGTGCCAGCAGCCAAGATGTTTCGACCCGGACAGATACGCAGTATTTT. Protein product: CASSQDVSTRTDTQYF.

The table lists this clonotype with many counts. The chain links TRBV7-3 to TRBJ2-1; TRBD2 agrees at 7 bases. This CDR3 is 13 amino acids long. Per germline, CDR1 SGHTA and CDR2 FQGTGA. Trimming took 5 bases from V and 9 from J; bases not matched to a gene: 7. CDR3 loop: CASSRETGGEQFF. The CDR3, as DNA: TGTGCCAGCAGCAGGGAAACGGGGGGTGAGCAGTTCTTC.

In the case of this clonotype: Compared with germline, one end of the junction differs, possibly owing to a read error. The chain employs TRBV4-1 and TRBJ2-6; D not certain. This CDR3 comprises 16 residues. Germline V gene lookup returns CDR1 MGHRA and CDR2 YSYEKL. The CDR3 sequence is CASSQDLVSGANVLTF. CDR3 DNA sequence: TGCGCAAGCAGCCAAGATCTGGTCTCTGGGGCCAACGTCCTGACTTTC.

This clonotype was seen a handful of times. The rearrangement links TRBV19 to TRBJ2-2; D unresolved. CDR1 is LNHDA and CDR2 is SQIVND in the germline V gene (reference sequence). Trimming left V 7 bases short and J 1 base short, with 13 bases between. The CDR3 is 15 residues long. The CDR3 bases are TGTGCCAGTACCACATTGGGCGGGAACACCGGGGAGCTGTTTTTT. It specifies CASTTLGGNTGELFF.